This TCR beta chain is from a study of beta chain features in type 1 diabetes listed by TCRdb under 2018. Study-level background: No differences in mean age, gender distribution, total cell number or subset yield were found between patients and healthy donors. Across all samples, 107,917,701 sorted cells were examined, and cell number per subset correlated strongly with RNA yield. The study compared TCRB repertoires of sorted circulating CD4+ T cell subsets between recently diagnosed type 1 diabetes patients and matched healthy donors. Regulatory and stem cell-like memory subsets were isolated from only 8 patients and roughly eight healthy donors, whereas naive and central memory subsets came from all 30 or so donors. Beyond this particular receptor, the publication reports: A moderate but significant shortening of TCRB CDR3 length was observed in type 1 diabetes patients in all four CD4+ subsets. Shorter templates might have been favored by PCR, but patient and control samples were amplified and corrected together, so both groups would have been affected equally by any skew. Because cDNA was sequenced instead of genomic DNA, activated cells with high expression could be over-represented, although the groups did not differ in activation or CD3 levels. Naive, central memory and regulatory TCRB repertoires appeared to be more similar among patients than among healthy donors. Fewer insertions and more nucleotide deletions at VDJ recombination sites were observed in patients with type 1 diabetes, implying thymic rearrangement abnormalities. Because small numbers of individuals were included in the HLA sub-analyses, any influence of HLA type on TCRB rearrangement was left unresolved.

From the germline V gene, CDR1 is SGHTA and CDR2 is FQGNSA. The CDR3 numbers 17 residues from cysteine through phenylalanine. Solely the CDR3 DNA is kept, with 51 bases framed from the first base. V is trimmed back by 5 bases and J by 2 bases, and the junction contains 12 bases that no gene match accounts for. The entire isolated RNA was reverse transcribed using the High Capacity cDNA Reverse Transcription Kit, and thus expressed TCRB transcripts were sequenced. Deep immunoSEQ sequencing was applied to naive, central memory and regulatory T cell samples, giving an average of roughly 3.5 million total reads per sample. Sorted cells were lysed in RLT buffer, and RNA was extracted using DNase-treated RNeasy Micro or Mini kits according to cell number. To prevent cross-contamination, each cell subset was processed individually, whereas patient and healthy donor samples were processed jointly. The immunoSEQ multiplex PCR was used to amplify TCRB sequences from cDNA, yielding 87-bp fragments that span the CDR3 region. Amplicons were sequenced on the Illumina HiSeq platform. The paper's data handling went like this. Synthetic template baselines were used to correct PCR bias computationally, reads within Hamming distance 2 were collapsed together, and singletons that could not be merged were discarded. Reads were aligned to IMGT to assign V, D and J genes, CDR3 length, and insertions or deletions at six rearrangement sites. Within each subset, clonotype counts were normalized to sorted cell number, after which true diversity and Gini coefficients were computed with the tcR R package. Repertoire sharing was quantified using the overlap coefficient calculated on TCRB nucleotide sequences. As a proxy for the pre-selection repertoire, out-of-frame TCRB sequences from naive cells were analyzed. The table comes from immuneACCESS by way of TCRdb, which keeps in-frame sequences with V and J called. Part of the clones is missing from these tables; in studies checked, under half for an unresolved V gene and the rest for unknown reasons. V and J calls and clone size are given by that table; D and trimming were obtained from the DNA. The sample includes hundreds of thousands of clones, with roughly 12% observed a single time. Roughly 0.015% of the sample is held by the ten biggest clonotypes.

Points on this clone: Its antigen has not been determined. No per-base quality is available; no much larger clone lies one base away.

Each donor gave one peripheral blood draw, approximately 100 mL on average, collected into heparinised tubes. A BD FACSAria II was used to sort naive, central memory, regulatory and stem cell-like memory CD4+ T cells with a panel that included CD45RO, CCR7, CD25, CD127, CD95 and CD27. Every sorted population had a purity above 95%. PBMCs were isolated immediately by Lymphoprep density gradient centrifugation and stained directly without culture. To minimize batch effects, samples were stained and sorted in pairs, one healthy donor with one patient per experiment. The sequenced material came from naive CD4+ T cells from blood. Reading the label with the study, this specimen's cell subset or site is: true naive CD4+ T cells. The clonotype was recovered from a man between 18 and 35 years old in good health. The chain joins TRBV7-2 to TRBJ2-7; 10 bases in between match TRBD1. The CDR3 region has the sequence CASSPGQGNRGTYEQYF. The base sequence is TGTGCCAGCAGCCCGGGACAGGGGAATCGGGGAACCTACGAGCAGTACTTC.